Here is one T cell receptor beta chain with its context. Its antigen is not known. These data come from a study of cytomegalovirus exposure and HLA in healthy donors. Study-wide results and caveats: Cytomegalovirus association was listed for around 180 TCR beta chains. CMV antigen specificity of a few CMV-associated chains was confirmed in vitro. TCR sequences were mostly rare, though some public TCRs occurred in many donors.

Sequencing was performed with immunoSEQ multiplex PCR; in TCRdb, only in-frame clones are kept and a portion is missing. This table holds under 95,000 clones, approximately 93% found once. Losses at the gene ends were 3 bases for V and 5 bases for J; bases not matched to a gene: 4. Germline V gives CDR1 LNHDA, CDR2 SQIVND (reference sequence). The CDR3 consists of 15 residues. The chain has TRBV19 and TRBJ1-5; 10 bases are shared with TRBD1. Sequenced: PBMCs. This TCR was recovered from a woman younger than 35 in good health and CMV-seronegative. CDR3 amino acids: CASSIWDRGHQPQHF. The CDR3 nucleotides read TGTGCCAGTAGTATTTGGGACAGGGGCCATCAGCCCCAGCATTTT. The full variable domain, its missing parts supplied by reference TRBV19 and TRBJ1-5, is DGGITQSPKYLFRKEGQNVTLSCEQNLNHDAMYWYRQDPGQGLRLIYYSQIVNDFQKGDIAEGYSVSREKKESFPLTVTSAQKNPTAFYLCASSIWDRGHQPQHFGDGTRLSIL.